These 4 T cell receptor beta chains were sequenced from one sample in a study of brain T cells in children with intractable seizures. Assay: immunoSEQ multiplex PCR; the TCRdb copy retains only in-frame clones and omits some. The sample consists of around 340,000 clones, approximately 93% of them appearing once. The time point: blood from clinic visit 5 months post-surgery; TSC patient then seizure free. Sequencing was performed on peripheral blood, taken about 5 months after surgery. The receptors here all came from a boy in the first two years of life with tuberous sclerosis and intractable seizures.

The rearrangement uses TRBV11-3 and TRBJ2-1; 8 positions agree with TRBD2. The CDR3 is made up of 14 amino acids. In germline, CDR1 is SGHNT, CDR2 YENEEA. Trimming took 5 bases from V and 8 from J; bases not matched to a gene: 8. The CDR3 spells CASSPPREGHEQFF. The CDR3 nucleotides are TGTGCCAGCAGCCCACCTCGGGAGGGCCATGAGCAGTTCTTC. The full variable domain, rest sourced from reference TRBV11-3 and TRBJ2-1, is EAGVVQSPRYKIIEKKQPVAFWCNPISGHNTLYWYLQNLGQGPELLIRYENEEAVDDSQLPKDRFSAERLKGVDSTLKIQPAELGDSAVYLCASSPPREGHEQFFGPGTRLTVL.

V usage is TRBV19 and J usage is TRBJ2-7; D not certain. Trimming took off 3 bases at V and 4 bases at J, with 19 bases between the two ends. Per germline, CDR1 LNHDA and CDR2 SQIVND (reference sequence). CDR3 length: 16 residues. The chain's CDR3 is CASSMGSRPSSYEQYF. The CDR3, as DNA: TGTGCCAGTAGTATGGGCTCTAGGCCCTCATCATACGAGCAGTACTTC.

V and J are TRBV5-1 and TRBJ2-7; 13 bases match TRBD2. The CDR3 is 16 residues long. J gave up 6 bases and V 0 bases, and 6 bases lay outside the gene matches. Germline lookup yields CDR1 SGHRS and CDR2 YFSETQ. Here the CDR3 DNA reads TGCGCCAGCAGCTTGGTCGGCGGACTAGCGGGAGCCGAGCAGTACTTC. Its translation is CASSLVGGLAGAEQYF.

This rearrangement joins TRBV4-1 to TRBJ1-1, with D maybe TRBD1 (5 bases). V was trimmed by 1 base and J by 2 bases, leaving 11 bases between them. Germline V gene lookup returns CDR1 MGHRA and CDR2 YSYEKL. The CDR3 covers 15 residues. The DNA for the CDR3 is TGCGCCAGCAGCCAAGGTTGGGGCACAAACACTGAAGCTTTCTTT. It translates to CASSQGWGTNTEAFF.